This T cell receptor (beta chain) was captured in a study of PD-1 blockade in classical Hodgkin lymphoma. TCRdb's copy holds only in-frame clones and misses some; the assay was immunoSEQ multiplex PCR. The sample consists of 27,000 or so clones, about 72% of them appearing once. The time point was: cycle 4 day 1 (C4D1), after 6 weeks of nivolumab. Relapses following autologous stem cell transplantation were seen in all patients, with brentuximab vedotin exposure varying. Complete response, partial response or progressive disease were the best responses. Study-wide points: The diversity seen at baseline in complete responders resembled that of newly diagnosed patients. The drivers behind the repertoire differences, possibly disease activity or prior therapy, remain undefined. Newly diagnosed patients reportedly trailed healthy donors in baseline TCR diversity.

About this clone itself: The antigen is not known.

V lost 5 bases and J 4 bases, leaving 11 bases between the germline ends. This CDR3 spans 13 amino acids. Germline CDR1 and CDR2: LGHNA and YNFKEQ. The chain employs TRBV4-2 and TRBJ2-5; no clear D gene. This receptor was identified in a human donor with classical Hodgkin lymphoma. The starting material was peripheral blood mononuclear cells (PBMCs), obtained before the fourth cycle of nivolumab. As DNA, the CDR3 is TGTGCCAGCAGCTCGGGCCTCGGAGAGACCCAGTACTTC. The encoded protein is CASSSGLGETQYF.